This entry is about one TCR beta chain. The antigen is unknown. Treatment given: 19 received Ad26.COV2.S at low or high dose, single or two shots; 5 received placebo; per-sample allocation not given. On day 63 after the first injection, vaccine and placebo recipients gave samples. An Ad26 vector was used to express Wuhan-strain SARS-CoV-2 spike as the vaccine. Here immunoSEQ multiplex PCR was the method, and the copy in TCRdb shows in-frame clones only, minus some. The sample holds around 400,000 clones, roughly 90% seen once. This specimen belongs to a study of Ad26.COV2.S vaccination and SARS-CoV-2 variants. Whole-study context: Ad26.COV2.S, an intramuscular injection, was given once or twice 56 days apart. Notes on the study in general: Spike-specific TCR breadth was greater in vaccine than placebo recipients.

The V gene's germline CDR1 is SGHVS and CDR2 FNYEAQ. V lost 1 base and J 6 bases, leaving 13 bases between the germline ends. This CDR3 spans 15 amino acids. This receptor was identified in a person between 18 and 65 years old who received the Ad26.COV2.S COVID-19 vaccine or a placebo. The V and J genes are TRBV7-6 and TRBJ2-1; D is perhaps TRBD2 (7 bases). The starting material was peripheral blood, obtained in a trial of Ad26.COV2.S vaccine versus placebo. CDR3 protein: CASSLGGGYVNEQFF. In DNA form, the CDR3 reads TGTGCCAGCAGCTTAGGCGGGGGCTATGTCAATGAGCAGTTCTTC.